This T cell receptor (beta chain) comes out of a study of post-analysis software for immune sequencing data. The wider study: Relapsing-remitting, secondary progressive and progressive-relapsing courses of multiple sclerosis were included.

Researchers reported that TCR beta cDNA libraries carried unique molecular identifiers. T cells, about 0.95 to 11 million of them, yielded roughly 0.5 million cDNA molecules. TCRdb itself ran the PCR reads through MiXCR, one entry per CDR3 protein. Of more than 500,000 distinct CDR3 sequences in the sample, roughly 34% were seen once. A word on this clonotype: The antigen is not known.

V was shortened by 1 base and J by 1 base, with 11 bases between the two germline ends. Germline CDR1 reads MGHRA; CDR2 reads YSYEKL. This CDR3 spans 15 amino acids. Overall study findings and caveats: Included in a set of five TRBV segments more frequent in patients than controls were TRBV5-6, TRBV5-1 and TRBV20-1. Compared against controls, patients with multiple sclerosis displayed significantly lower normalized Chao1 diversity.

The sample comprised blood. This chain connects TRBV4-1 to TRBJ2-7, with a tentative D call TRBD1 (6 bases). The receptor comes from a girl aged 2-17 years with multiple sclerosis. CDR3 residues: CASSQVGASSYEQYF. The CDR3, as DNA: TGCGCCAGCAGCCAAGTGGGGGCTAGTTCCTACGAGCAGTACTTC.